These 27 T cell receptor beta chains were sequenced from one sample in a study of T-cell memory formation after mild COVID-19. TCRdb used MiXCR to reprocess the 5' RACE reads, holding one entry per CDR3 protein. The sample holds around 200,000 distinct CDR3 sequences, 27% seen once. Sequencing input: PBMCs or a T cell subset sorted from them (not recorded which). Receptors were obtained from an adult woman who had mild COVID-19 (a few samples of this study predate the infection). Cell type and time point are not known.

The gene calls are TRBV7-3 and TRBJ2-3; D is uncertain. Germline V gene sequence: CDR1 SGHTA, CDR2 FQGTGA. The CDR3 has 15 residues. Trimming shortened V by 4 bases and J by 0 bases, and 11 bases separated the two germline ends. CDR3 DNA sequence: TGTGCCAGCAGCTCACATGGGTTAAGCACAGATACGCAGTATTTT. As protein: CASSSHGLSTDTQYF.

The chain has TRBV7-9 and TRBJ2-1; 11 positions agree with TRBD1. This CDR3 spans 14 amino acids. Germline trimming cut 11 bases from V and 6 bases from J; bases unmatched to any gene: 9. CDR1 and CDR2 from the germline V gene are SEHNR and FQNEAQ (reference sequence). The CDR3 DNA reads TGTGCCTCTTGGACAGGGGGCATTGCCAATGAGCAGTTCTTC. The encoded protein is CASWTGGIANEQFF. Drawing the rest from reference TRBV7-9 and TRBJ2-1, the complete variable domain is DTGVSQNPRHKITKRGQNVTFRCDPISEHNRLYWYRQTLGQGPEFLTYFQNEAQLEKSRLLSDRFSAERPKGSFSTLEIQRTEQGDSAMYLCASWTGGIANEQFFGPGTRLTVL.

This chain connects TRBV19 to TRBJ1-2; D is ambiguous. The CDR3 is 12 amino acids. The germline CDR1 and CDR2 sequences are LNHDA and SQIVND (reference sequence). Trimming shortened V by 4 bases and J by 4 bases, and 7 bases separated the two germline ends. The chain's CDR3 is CASSNILYGYTF. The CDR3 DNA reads TGTGCCAGTAGTAACATCCTCTATGGCTACACCTTC.

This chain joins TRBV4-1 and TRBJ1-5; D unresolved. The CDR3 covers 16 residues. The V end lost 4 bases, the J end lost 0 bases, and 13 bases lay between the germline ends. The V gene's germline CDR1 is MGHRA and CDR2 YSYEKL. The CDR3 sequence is CASSLSQVYSNQPQHF. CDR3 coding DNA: TGCGCCAGCAGCCTATCCCAGGTTTATAGCAATCAGCCCCAGCATTTT.

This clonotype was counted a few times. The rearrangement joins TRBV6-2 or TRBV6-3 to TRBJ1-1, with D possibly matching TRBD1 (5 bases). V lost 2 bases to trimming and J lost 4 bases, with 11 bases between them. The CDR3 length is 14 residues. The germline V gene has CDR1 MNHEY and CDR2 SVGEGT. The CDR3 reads CASSYGGYGTEAFF. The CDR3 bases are TGTGCCAGCAGTTACGGGGGGTACGGCACTGAAGCTTTCTTT.

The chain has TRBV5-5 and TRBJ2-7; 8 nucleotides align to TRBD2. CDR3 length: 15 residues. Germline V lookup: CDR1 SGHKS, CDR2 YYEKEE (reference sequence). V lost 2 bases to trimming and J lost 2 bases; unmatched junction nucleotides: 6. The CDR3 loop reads CASSFSGTLTYEQYF. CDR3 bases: TGTGCCAGCAGCTTTAGCGGGACTCTCACCTACGAGCAGTACTTC.

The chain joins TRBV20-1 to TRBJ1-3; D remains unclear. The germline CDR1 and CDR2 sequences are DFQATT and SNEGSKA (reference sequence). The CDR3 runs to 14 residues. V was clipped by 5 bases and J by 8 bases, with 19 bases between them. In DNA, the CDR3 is TGCAGTGCTCTCCCCCGGACGGTGGAAGACACCATATATTTT. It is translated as CSALPRTVEDTIYF.

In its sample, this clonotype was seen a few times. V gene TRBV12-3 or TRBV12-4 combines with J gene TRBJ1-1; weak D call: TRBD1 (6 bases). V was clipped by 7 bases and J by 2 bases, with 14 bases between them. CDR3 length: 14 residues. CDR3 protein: CASTYRGDNTEAFF. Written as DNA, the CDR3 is TGTGCCAGCACCTATAGGGGGGACAACACTGAAGCTTTCTTT.

The CDR3 nucleotides are TGCGCCAGCAGCCAAGACGCTAGCGGTTACACAGATACGCAGTATTTT. Translation: CASSQDASGYTDTQYF. This chain joins TRBV4-3 and TRBJ2-3, with 7 bases fitting TRBD2. The length of the CDR3 is 16 residues. The germline gives CDR1 LGHNA, CDR2 YSLEER. The J segment lost 2 bases and the V segment lost 0 bases, leaving 5 bases of the junction unmatched.

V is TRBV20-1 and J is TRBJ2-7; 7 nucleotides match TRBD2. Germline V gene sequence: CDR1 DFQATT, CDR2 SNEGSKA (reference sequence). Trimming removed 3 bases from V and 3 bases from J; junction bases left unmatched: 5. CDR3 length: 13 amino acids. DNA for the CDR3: TGCAGTGCTAGTTCCACTAGCGACTACGAGCAGTACTTC. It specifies CSASSTSDYEQYF.

The chain's CDR3 is CASSVNANTGELFF. Here the CDR3 DNA reads TGTGCCAGTAGCGTGAACGCAAACACCGGGGAGCTGTTTTTT. The rearrangement joins TRBV19 to TRBJ2-2; the D is unclear. Trimming cost V 6 bases and J 2 bases, with 10 bases left between them. This CDR3 region has 14 residues. Germline CDR1 reads LNHDA; CDR2 reads SQIVND (reference sequence).

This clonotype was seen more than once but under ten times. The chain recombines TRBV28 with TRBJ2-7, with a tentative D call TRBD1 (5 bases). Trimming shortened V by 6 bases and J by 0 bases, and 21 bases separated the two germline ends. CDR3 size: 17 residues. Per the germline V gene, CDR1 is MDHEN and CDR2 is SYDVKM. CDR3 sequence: CASSRDAWTPPSYEQYF. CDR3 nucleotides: TGTGCCAGCAGCCGAGACGCGTGGACACCACCCTCCTACGAGCAGTACTTC.

CDR3 sequence reads: CASRGEGAKNIQYF. The DNA for the CDR3 is TGTGCCAGCAGAGGCGAGGGAGCCAAAAACATTCAGTACTTC. J is TRBJ2-4 and V is TRBV6-6; tentatively, D is TRBD2 (5 bases). CDR1 and CDR2 from the germline V gene are MNHNY and SVGAGI (reference sequence). The CDR3 runs 14 residues. Trimming took 6 bases from V and 0 from J, leaving 9 bases between them.

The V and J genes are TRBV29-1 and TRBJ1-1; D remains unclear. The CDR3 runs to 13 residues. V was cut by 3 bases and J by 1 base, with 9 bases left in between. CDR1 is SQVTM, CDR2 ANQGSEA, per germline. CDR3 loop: CSVDDGRNTEAFF. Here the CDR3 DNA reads TGCAGCGTTGACGATGGACGGAACACTGAAGCTTTCTTT.

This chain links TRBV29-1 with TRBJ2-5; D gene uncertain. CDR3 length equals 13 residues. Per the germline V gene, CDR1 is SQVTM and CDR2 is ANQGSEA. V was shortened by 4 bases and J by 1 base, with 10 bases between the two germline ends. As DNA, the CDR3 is TGCAGCGTTGCGGGCAGACTCCAAGAGACCCAGTACTTC. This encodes CSVAGRLQETQYF.

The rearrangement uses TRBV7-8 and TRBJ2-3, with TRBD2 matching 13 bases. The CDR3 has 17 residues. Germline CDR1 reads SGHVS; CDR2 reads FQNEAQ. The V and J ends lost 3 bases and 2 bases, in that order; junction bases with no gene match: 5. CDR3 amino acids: CASSFGLAGVPTDTQYF. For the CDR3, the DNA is TGTGCCAGCAGCTTCGGACTAGCGGGGGTACCCACAGATACGCAGTATTTT.

In nucleotides, the CDR3 is TGTGCCACCAGTGATTTGGACAGCCTGGGTGAGCAGTTCTTC. It codes for CATSDLDSLGEQFF. This rearrangement joins TRBV24-1 to TRBJ2-1, with D possibly TRBD1 on 5 matching bases. The CDR3 is made up of 14 amino acids. The V gene's germline CDR1 is KGHDR and CDR2 SFDVKD. Trimming shortened V by 0 bases and J by 9 bases, and 11 bases separated the two germline ends.

In nucleotides, the CDR3 is TGTGCCAGCTCACCACCGCCCGGGACTAGCGGGAGGGGCTCCTACAATGAGCAGTTCTTC. Protein sequence: CASSPPPGTSGRGSYNEQFF. This chain connects TRBV18 to TRBJ2-1, with 16 bases identical to TRBD2. Trimming at V came to 0 bases and at J to 0 bases, leaving 5 bases not matched to a gene. Per the germline V gene, CDR1 is KGHSH and CDR2 is LQKENI. The length of the CDR3 is 20 residues. Drawing the rest from reference TRBV18 and TRBJ2-1, the complete variable domain is NAGVMQNPRHLVRRRGQEARLRCSPMKGHSHVYWYRQLPEEGLKFMVYLQKENIIDESGMPKERFSAEFPKEGPSILRIQQVVRGDSAAYFCASSPPPGTSGRGSYNEQFFGPGTRLTVL.

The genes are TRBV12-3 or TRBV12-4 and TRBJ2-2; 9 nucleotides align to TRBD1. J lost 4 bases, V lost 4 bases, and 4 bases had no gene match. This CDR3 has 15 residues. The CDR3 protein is CASSSDRGATGELFF. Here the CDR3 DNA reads TGTGCCAGCAGTTCGGACAGGGGCGCCACCGGGGAGCTGTTTTTT.

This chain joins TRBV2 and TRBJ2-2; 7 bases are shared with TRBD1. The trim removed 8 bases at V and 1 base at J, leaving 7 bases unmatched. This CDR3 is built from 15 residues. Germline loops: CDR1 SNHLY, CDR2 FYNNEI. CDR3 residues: CASGKGGWNTGELFF. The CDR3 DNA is TGTGCCAGCGGAAAAGGGGGCTGGAACACCGGGGAGCTGTTTTTT.

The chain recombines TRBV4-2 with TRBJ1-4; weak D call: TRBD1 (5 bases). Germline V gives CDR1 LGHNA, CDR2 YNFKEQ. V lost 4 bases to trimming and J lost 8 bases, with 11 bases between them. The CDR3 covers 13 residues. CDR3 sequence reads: CASSPWRGEKLFF. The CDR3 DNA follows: TGTGCCAGCAGCCCTTGGAGGGGCGAAAAACTGTTTTTT.

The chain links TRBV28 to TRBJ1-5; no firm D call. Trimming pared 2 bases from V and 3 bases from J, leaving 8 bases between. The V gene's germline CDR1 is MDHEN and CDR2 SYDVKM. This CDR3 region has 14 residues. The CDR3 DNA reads TGTGCCAGCAGTTTAACCGCGACCAATCAGCCCCAGCATTTT. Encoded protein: CASSLTATNQPQHF.

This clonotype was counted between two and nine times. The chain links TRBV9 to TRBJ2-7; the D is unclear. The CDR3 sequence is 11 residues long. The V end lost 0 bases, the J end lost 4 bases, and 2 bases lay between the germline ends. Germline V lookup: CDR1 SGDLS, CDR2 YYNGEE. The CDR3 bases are TGTGCCAGCAGCGTAGTTTACGAGCAGTACTTC. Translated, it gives CASSVVYEQYF.

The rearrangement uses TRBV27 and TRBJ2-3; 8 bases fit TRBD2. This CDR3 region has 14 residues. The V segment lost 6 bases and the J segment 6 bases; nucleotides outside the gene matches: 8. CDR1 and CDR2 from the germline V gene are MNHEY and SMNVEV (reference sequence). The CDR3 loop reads CASSWAGGSDTQYF. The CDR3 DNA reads TGTGCCAGCAGCTGGGCGGGGGGTTCGGATACGCAGTATTTT.

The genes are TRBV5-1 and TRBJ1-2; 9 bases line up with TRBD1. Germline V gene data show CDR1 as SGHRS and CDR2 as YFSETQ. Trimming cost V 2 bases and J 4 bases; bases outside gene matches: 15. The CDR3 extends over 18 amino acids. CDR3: CASSFAGDRVALGYGYTF. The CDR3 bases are TGCGCCAGCAGCTTCGCGGGGGACAGGGTAGCCTTAGGCTATGGCTACACCTTC.

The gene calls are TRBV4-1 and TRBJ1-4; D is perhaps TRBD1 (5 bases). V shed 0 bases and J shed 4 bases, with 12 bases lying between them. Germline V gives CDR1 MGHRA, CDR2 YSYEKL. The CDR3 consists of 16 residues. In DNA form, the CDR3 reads TGCGCCAGCAGCCAAGATAAGGGGAGTAGTAATGAAAAACTGTTTTTT. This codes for CASSQDKGSSNEKLFF.

Here the CDR3 DNA reads TGTGCCAGCAGTAAGGACTTCACCGGGGAGCTGTTTTTT. This translates into CASSKDFTGELFF. This chain links TRBV2 with TRBJ2-2; a possible D gene is TRBD2 (5 bases). CDR3 length: 13 amino acids. Germline V gives CDR1 SNHLY, CDR2 FYNNEI. The V and J ends lost 5 bases and 4 bases respectively, with 8 bases between them.